What follows is one T cell receptor beta chain and its context. The data were obtained in a study of blood T cell repertoires in COVID-19. The overall study: Acute-phase and convalescent COVID-19 samples originated in the United States, Italy and Spain.

Clones were read by immunoSEQ multiplex PCR, and TCRdb kept only the in-frame ones, dropping some. The table lists about 130,000 clones, about 80% of them singletons. This receptor was identified in a man in his fifties who had recovered from COVID-19. Sequenced input: PBMCs or T cells enriched from blood (not recorded which).

The CDR3 region has the DNA TGCGCCAGCAGCAGGACAGGGGCCACCGGGGAGCTGTTTTTT. Amino acid sequence: CASSRTGATGELFF. The chain employs TRBV10-1 and TRBJ2-2, with 9 bases fitting TRBD1. V was clipped by 6 bases and J by 4 bases; unmatched bases: 3. The CDR3 totals 14 residues. Per the germline V gene, CDR1 is WNHNN and CDR2 is SYGVQD (reference sequence).